What follows describes a single TCR beta chain. One entry per CDR3 protein, called by TCRdb with MiXCR from the 5' RACE reads. The table shows approximately 92,000 distinct CDR3 sequences, with around 12% occurring only once. This entry belongs to a study of spatial heterogeneity in lung cancer. Losses at the gene ends were 2 bases for V and 2 bases for J; bases not matched to a gene: 9. Per the germline V gene, CDR1 is DFQATT and CDR2 is SNEGSKA (reference sequence). The CDR3 runs 17 residues. Time point given: sample taken at primary tumor resection. Whole RNA from tumor, nontumor lung or frozen PBMC was sequenced unsorted.

The sequenced sample was PBMCs, obtained at surgery. This chain connects TRBV20-1 to TRBJ2-6; 7 bases fit TRBD2. The source of this sequence is a male donor with early-stage non-small cell lung cancer. The DNA for the CDR3 is TGCAGTGCTAGAAGGACTAGTAGGTCCCCTGGGGCCAACGTCCTGACTTTC. This encodes CSARRTSRSPGANVLTF.